The text below deals with one TCR beta chain. It lacks a known antigen. No much larger clone is present one base from it, and per-base qualities are unavailable. The sample is drawn from a study of human T cells and chemical hapten exposure (dated by TCRdb to the early 2020s). As for the study more broadly: For sensitization, 2% DPC in acetone was applied to a roughly 2 cm by roughly 2 cm area of upper inner arm skin. Alopecia areata with under or over 50% scalp involvement, alopecia totalis and alopecia universalis were represented in the patient cohort, which was mostly female. Patch testing was done on the upper back using Finn chambers containing 0.01% DPC, and results were scored after 6 days according to International Contact Dermatitis Research Group standards. Throughout the approximately 26-week study period, patients were also given weekly therapeutic DPC doses on the scalp. The libraries were sequenced as a pool, and the TCR yield per sample differed mostly because of small variations in library volumes within the pool. This study followed changes in the peripheral blood TCR repertoire in vivo during primary and secondary sensitization of alopecia patients to the hapten diphenylcyclopropenone (DPC). Roughly 30 alopecia patients provided blood for TCR sequencing at one to four time points (pre-sensitization, 2, 6 and 24 weeks). Blood samples were taken from patients before sensitization (week 0) and then at 2, 6 and about 24 weeks after DPC sensitization.

The time point label here, explained by the study, means: pre-sensitization, week 0. The treatment or condition label here, explained by the study, means: therapeutic diphenylcyclopropenone sensitization with weekly scalp DPC. At every patch-test visit, the blood draw took place before the patch test was put on. To be eligible, patients had to be aged 18 to 70, diagnosed with alopecia and judged suitable for DPC therapy, while pregnant patients were excluded. Total RNA was extracted from unfractionated whole blood that had been collected in Tempus Blood RNA tubes. The paper's findings and limits, for the study overall: The number of PT1 expanded TCRs positively correlated with patch test score, significant at thresholds 8, 16 and 32 but not 4. Because all patients had alopecia, a presumed autoimmune disease, the immune response of the patients might differ from that of healthy individuals. After repeated subsampling, the strength of the expansion versus patch-test correlation and the threshold at which it became significant changed. Expanded TCRs formed significantly more large CDR3 similarity clusters than pre-sensitization or healthy control sets, consistent with antigen-driven responses. DPC sensitization did not change the number of TCRs with a frequency above 1 in 1000, and there was no evidence of changes in global repertoire structure.

The library was generated by RACE. Sequencer: NextSeq 500. During library preparation, unique molecular identifiers were attached to individual cDNA molecules so that TCRs could be counted quantitatively and reproducibly. From each blood RNA sample, both TCR alpha and TCR beta chains were sequenced. The authors processed their data as follows. A median of about 100,000 TCRs per sample was observed, with a range of about 23,224 to 700,000. V, J and CDR3 annotation of the TCR reads was carried out using the Decombinator software suite. To make PS versus PT1 abundance plots, every sample was subsampled to the same number of TCRs (28,000). TCRs were defined as expanded if absent before sensitization and observed at least eight times at the 2-week time point. Clones were called with MiXCR by TCRdb after fastp trimmed the public reads at Q25, and only in-frame beta chains were retained. Each CDR3 protein gets just one entry, which takes the most common genes and DNA from the rows behind it. TCRdb, rather than the study authors, made the V and J calls. This sample is represented by 35,000 to 45,000 distinct CDR3 sequences; around 12% of them were singletons. Jointly, the top ten make up 4.5% to 6% of the sample.

Clipping removes 4 bases from V and 5 bases from J, with 9 as the unmatched junction base count. From the cysteine up to the phenylalanine, the CDR3 has a length of 17 residues. Left in the record is the CDR3 DNA by itself, 51 bases read in frame from the first base. For CDR1 and CDR2, the germline V gene lists SGHVS and FQNEAQ. The sample was whole blood, taken in connection with sensitization to the hapten diphenylcyclopropenone (DPC). The source of this sequence is a woman between 25 and 40 years old with alopecia areata. Some clones in this sample may be carry-over from other donors' samples. The V and J genes are TRBV7-8 and TRBJ2-3; a stretch of 13 junction bases matches TRBD2. This receptor carries the CDR3 CASSSGRTSGGRDTQYF. The DNA sequence follows: TGTGCCAGCAGCTCGGGCCGGACTAGCGGGGGACGAGATACGCAGTATTTT.